The 16 T cell receptor beta chains reported below all come from one sample, sequenced in a study of cytomegalovirus exposure and HLA in healthy donors. The data were produced by immunoSEQ multiplex PCR, yet TCRdb's version contains in-frame clones alone and is incomplete. The profile shows about 130,000 clones, roughly 93% of them singletons. Sequenced input: PBMCs. The source of these receptors is a woman under 30 in good health and CMV-seronegative.

This chain links TRBV28 with TRBJ1-2; TRBD1 matches at 9 bases. CDR3 length equals 14 residues. CDR1 is MDHEN and CDR2 is SYDVKM in the germline V gene. V gave up 7 bases and J gave up 7 bases; unmatched junction bases: 10. CDR3 amino acids: CASTLGQGSAGYTF. The CDR3 DNA reads as TGTGCCAGCACCCTGGGACAGGGATCGGCTGGCTACACCTTC.

This clone has only one observation. This chain uses TRBV27 with TRBJ1-3; TRBD1 agrees at 7 bases. The CDR3 spans 18 residues. The germline CDR1 and CDR2 sequences are MNHEY and SMNVEV (reference sequence). Trimming took 5 bases from V and 5 from J; bases not matched to a gene: 18. CDR3 nucleotides: TGTGCCAGCAGTCGGACAGGTTCTACGAAGGCGCTTCGAAACACCATATATTTT. It translates to CASSRTGSTKALRNTIYF.

V and J are TRBV6-5 and TRBJ1-5; 10 nucleotides align to TRBD1. V lost 6 bases to trimming and J lost 5 bases; unmatched junction nucleotides: 1. CDR3 length: 13 residues. CDR1 and CDR2 from the germline V gene are MNHEY and SVGAGI. The CDR3: CASRDRGHQPQHF. CDR3 sequence (DNA): TGTGCCAGCAGAGACAGGGGGCATCAGCCCCAGCATTTT.

The rearrangement uses TRBV7-2 and TRBJ2-7, with D tentatively TRBD1 (6 bases). CDR1 SGHTA and CDR2 FQGNSA come from the germline V gene. The germline V and J ends were trimmed by 5 bases and 1 base, with 18 bases remaining between them. This CDR3 has 16 amino acids. In DNA form, the CDR3 reads TGTGCCAGCAGCGTCACCGGGACACCCACTTCCTACGAGCAGTACTTC. Protein: CASSVTGTPTSYEQYF. The whole variable domain, remainder taken from reference TRBV7-2 and TRBJ2-7, is GAGVSQSPSNKVTEKGKDVELRCDPISGHTALYWYRQSLGQGLEFLIYFQGNSAPDKSGLPSDRFSAERTGGSVSTLTIQRTQQEDSAVYLCASSVTGTPTSYEQYFGPGTRLTVT.

The chain carries TRBV30 and TRBJ1-3; D is perhaps TRBD1 (6 bases). CDR1 and CDR2 from the germline V gene are GTSNPN and SVGIG (reference sequence). The CDR3 is 13 amino acids. Deletions cut 3 bases from V and 7 bases from J, with 13 bases between. The CDR3 spells CAWRRDNINTIYF. CDR3 DNA sequence: TGTGCCTGGAGACGGGACAACATTAACACCATATATTTT. The full variable domain, with the rest looked up from reference TRBV30 and TRBJ1-3, is SQTIHQWPATLVQPVGSPLSLECTVEGTSNPNLYWYRQAAGRGLQLLFYSVGIGQISSEVPQNLSASRPQDRQFILSSKKLLLSDSGFYLCAWRRDNINTIYFGEGSWLTVV.

This clone was detected once. V usage is TRBV6-6 and J usage is TRBJ2-7; 8 positions match TRBD1. The CDR3 has 13 amino acids. The V gene end was trimmed by 6 bases and the J gene end by 3 bases; junction bases not matched to a gene: 4. Germline CDR1 is MNHNY and CDR2 is SVGAGI (reference sequence). CDR3 in amino acids: CASRDGTGYEQYF. In nucleotides, the CDR3 is TGTGCCAGCAGAGATGGGACAGGCTACGAGCAGTACTTC.

The chain has TRBV29-1 and TRBJ2-5; TRBD2 agrees at 7 bases. The CDR3 runs to 13 residues. Germline trimming cut 2 bases from V and 4 bases from J; bases unmatched to any gene: 4. Germline V gene data show CDR1 as SQVTM and CDR2 as ANQGSEA. The DNA of the CDR3 is TGCAGCGTTGAACGGGGGGTAGGAGAGACCCAGTACTTC. Protein: CSVERGVGETQYF.

The chain employs TRBV28 and TRBJ2-7; D may be TRBD1 (6 bases). Trimming took off 1 base at V and 1 base at J, with 23 bases between the two ends. CDR1 MDHEN and CDR2 SYDVKM come from the germline V gene. This CDR3 has 19 amino acids. The CDR3 is CASSLFQVITGFGSYEQYF. Here the CDR3 DNA reads TGTGCCAGCAGTTTATTCCAAGTAATAACAGGGTTCGGGTCCTACGAGCAGTACTTC.

V and J are TRBV6-1 and TRBJ1-1; D is unresolved. Germline CDR1 is MNHNS and CDR2 is SASEGT. The CDR3 is 13 residues long. Trimming pared 3 bases from V and 1 base from J, leaving 6 bases between. CDR3 in amino acids: CASSESKNTEAFF. DNA of the CDR3: TGTGCCAGCAGTGAGTCCAAGAACACTGAAGCTTTCTTT.

The chain uses TRBV2 and TRBJ2-1; a possible D gene is TRBD1 (5 bases). In germline, CDR1 is SNHLY, CDR2 FYNNEI. This CDR3 comprises 17 residues. V was cut by 9 bases and J by 5 bases, with 26 bases left in between. DNA for the CDR3: TGTGCCAGTAATGAGAGAGATGACAGCTCTAAGGACAATGAGCAGTTCTTC. Its translation: CASNERDDSSKDNEQFF.

The chain is built from TRBV20-1 and TRBJ1-4; D is possibly TRBD1 (5 bases). The CDR3 totals 11 residues. Trimming removed 5 bases from V and 8 bases from J, with 9 bases in between. In germline, CDR1 is DFQATT, CDR2 SNEGSKA (reference sequence). The CDR3 DNA follows: TGCAGTGCTGCTAAGGGGGAAAAACTGTTTTTT. Residues: CSAAKGEKLFF.

The chain employs TRBV28 and TRBJ2-1; D remains unclear. The V end was cut by 2 bases, the J end by 10 bases, with 12 bases between. This CDR3 has 13 residues. Germline V gene sequence: CDR1 MDHEN, CDR2 SYDVKM. CDR3 residues: CASSLEVAREQFF. In DNA form, the CDR3 reads TGTGCCAGCAGTTTAGAGGTGGCAAGGGAGCAGTTCTTC.

This sequence joins TRBV15 and TRBJ2-7; 11 bases align to TRBD1. Germline V gene data show CDR1 as LNHNV and CDR2 as YYDKDF (reference sequence). The ends lost 1 base at V and 5 bases at J; junction bases unmatched: 7. The CDR3 runs 16 residues. The CDR3 DNA reads TGTGCCACCAGCAGAGTCGACCGGGACAGGGGGAACGAGCAGTACTTC. This gives the protein CATSRVDRDRGNEQYF.

V and J are TRBV28 and TRBJ2-7; TRBD1 agrees at 7 bases. Germline-derived CDR1 and CDR2 are MDHEN and SYDVKM. This CDR3 region has 13 residues. The ends lost 6 bases at V and 6 bases at J; junction bases unmatched: 8. Written as DNA, the CDR3 is TGTGCCAGCAGCCTTGACAGGGCCCGCGAGCAGTACTTC. As protein: CASSLDRAREQYF.

The rearrangement uses TRBV5-4 and TRBJ2-5; 9 bases agree with TRBD2. The germline gives CDR1 SGHNT, CDR2 YYREEE (reference sequence). This CDR3 spans 15 amino acids. V shed 1 base and J 5 bases; nucleotides not matched to a gene: 6. The CDR3 loop is CASSLIAGDPETQYF. As DNA, the CDR3 is TGTGCCAGCAGCTTGATAGCGGGGGACCCTGAGACCCAGTACTTC. Combining the CDR3 with reference TRBV5-4 and TRBJ2-5 gives the whole variable domain ETGVTQSPTHLIKTRGQQVTLRCSSQSGHNTVSWYQQALGQGPQFIFQYYREEENGRGNFPPRFSGLQFPNYSSELNVNALELDDSALYLCASSLIAGDPETQYFGPGTRLLVL.

This clone was observed a few times. The V gene is TRBV28, the J gene TRBJ2-3, with TRBD2 identical over 7 bases. Germline V gene sequence: CDR1 MDHEN, CDR2 SYDVKM. CDR3 size: 16 residues. Trimming removed 5 bases from V and 6 bases from J; junction bases left unmatched: 14. The DNA of the CDR3 is TGTGCCAGCAGTCATATGGGCAGCGGGGTCCCGGATACGCAGTATTTT. Protein product: CASSHMGSGVPDTQYF.